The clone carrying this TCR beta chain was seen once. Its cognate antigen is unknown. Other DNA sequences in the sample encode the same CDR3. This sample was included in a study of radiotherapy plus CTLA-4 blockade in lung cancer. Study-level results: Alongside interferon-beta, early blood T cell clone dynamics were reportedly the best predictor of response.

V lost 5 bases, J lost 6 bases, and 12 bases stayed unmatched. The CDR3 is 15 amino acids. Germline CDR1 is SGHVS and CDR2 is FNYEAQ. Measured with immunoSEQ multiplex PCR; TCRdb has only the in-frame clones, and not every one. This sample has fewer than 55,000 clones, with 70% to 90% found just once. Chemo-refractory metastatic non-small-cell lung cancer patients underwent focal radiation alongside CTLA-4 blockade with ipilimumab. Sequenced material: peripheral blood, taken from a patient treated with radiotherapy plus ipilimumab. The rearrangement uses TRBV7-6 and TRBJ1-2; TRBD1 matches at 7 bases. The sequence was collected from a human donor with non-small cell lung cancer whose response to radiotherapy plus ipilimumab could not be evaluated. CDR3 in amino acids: CASSEDRLPGDGYTF. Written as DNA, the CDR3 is TGTGCCAGCAGCGAGGACAGGCTCCCGGGGGATGGCTACACCTTC.